Listed below are T cell receptor beta chains from one sample, sequenced in a study of regulatory T cells in long-lasting Graves disease. TCRdb reprocessed the multiplex PCR reads via MiXCR and lists one record per CDR3 protein. The repertoire holds 360,000 or so distinct CDR3 sequences, with approximately 15% as singletons. The same sample was also studied in work on T cells in Graves' hyperthyroidism and ophthalmopathy.

This sample comprised peripheral blood mononuclear cells (PBMCs), obtained at new diagnosis, from a patient treated with antithyroid drugs. The source of these receptors is a man aged 35 to 55 with Graves disease. Both conserved end residues are part of each CDR3. The D gene is left open where the match is weak. Clone size is given for some rows only: seen once, a few or many times, or a class if the clone is expanded.

V	size	J	D	CDR3	DNA
TRBV20-1	many	TRBJ1-1	TRBD1	CSARTPGQGTEAFF	TGCAGTGCTAGAACTCCGGGACAGGGCACTGAAGCTTTCTTT
TRBV6-2/TRBV6-3	few	TRBJ2-2	TRBD2	CASSYGSGGGGTGELFF	TGTGCCAGCAGTTATGGTAGCGGGGGTGGCGGCACCGGGGAGCTGTTTTTT
TRBV20-1	many	TRBJ2-3	NA	CSARDPLRGGPSDTQYF	TGCAGTGCTAGAGATCCGTTAAGGGGGGGCCCCTCTGATACGCAGTATTTT
TRBV12-3/TRBV12-4	NA	TRBJ2-7	NA	CASSRDIYEQYF	TGTGCCAGCAGCAGGGACATCTACGAGCAGTACTTC
TRBV7-2	many	TRBJ2-7	NA	CASRARQRAVYEQYF	TGTGCCAGCAGGGCTAGGCAGCGGGCAGTGTACGAGCAGTACTTC
TRBV7-2	many	TRBJ1-2	NA	CASSLAGGYGYTF	TGTGCCAGCAGCTTGGCAGGCGGGTATGGCTACACCTTC
TRBV20-1	many	TRBJ2-1	NA	CSARDHMGGNEQFF	TGCAGTGCTAGAGACCATATGGGGGGCAATGAGCAGTTCTTC
TRBV28	few	TRBJ2-4	NA	CTSSFRWGIQYF	TGTACCAGCAGTTTTCGATGGGGCATTCAGTACTTC
TRBV3-1	many	TRBJ2-5	NA	CASSQDVSAGETQYF	TGTGCCAGCAGCCAAGATGTATCAGCAGGAGAGACCCAGTACTTC
TRBV27	many	TRBJ2-3	NA	CASSLFGRPWEDTQYF	TGTGCCAGCAGTTTATTTGGCCGGCCCTGGGAAGATACGCAGTATTTT
TRBV24-1	NA	TRBJ1-2	NA	CATRLYGYTF	TGTGCCACCCGACTCTATGGCTACACCTTC
TRBV27	many	TRBJ2-3	NA	CASRRLSTDTQYF	TGTGCCAGCAGACGGCTTAGCACAGATACGCAGTATTTT
TRBV18	many	TRBJ2-5	TRBD1	CASSLRDRLETQYF	TGTGCCAGCTCACTCCGGGACAGGTTGGAGACCCAGTACTTC
TRBV2	many	TRBJ1-5	TRBD1	CASTDRGGQPQHF	TGTGCCAGCACTGACAGGGGAGGTCAGCCCCAGCATTTT
TRBV27	many	TRBJ1-1	NA	CASSRLVPNARAFF	TGTGCCAGCAGTCGCCTTGTCCCCAACGCGAGGGCTTTCTTT
TRBV11-2	many	TRBJ1-4	NA	CASRRTGAEKLFF	TGTGCCAGCAGACGTACGGGAGCGGAAAAACTGTTTTTT
TRBV19	many	TRBJ1-1	TRBD1	CASADRGRLNTEAFF	TGTGCCAGTGCGGACAGGGGGCGGTTGAACACTGAAGCTTTCTTT
TRBV12-3/TRBV12-4	many	TRBJ1-1	NA	CASYRRGGSNTEAFF	TGTGCCAGCTACCGGAGGGGGGGCTCGAACACTGAAGCTTTCTTT
TRBV5-1	NA	TRBJ2-3	TRBD1	CASSIGQGTTDTQYF	TGCGCCAGCAGCATCGGACAGGGGACGACAGATACGCAGTATTTT
TRBV20-1	many	TRBJ2-7	TRBD2	CSASDETSGGPTYEQYF	TGCAGTGCTAGTGACGAGACTAGCGGGGGGCCTACCTACGAGCAGTACTTC
TRBV11-2	many	TRBJ2-7	NA	CASSSRREQYF	TGTGCCAGCAGCTCCCGGAGGGAGCAGTACTTC
TRBV29-1	few	TRBJ2-1	TRBD2	CSVEWLAVYNEQFF	TGCAGCGTTGAATGGCTAGCGGTCTACAATGAGCAGTTCTTC
TRBV29-1	few	TRBJ2-3	TRBD1	CSVPFNPQGPQYF	TGCAGCGTTCCGTTTAACCCACAGGGGCCGCAGTATTTT
TRBV4-2	many	TRBJ1-6	NA	CASSQGPQAYNSPLHF	TGTGCCAGCAGCCAAGGACCCCAAGCCTATAATTCACCCCTCCACTTT
TRBV7-9	many	TRBJ2-7	NA	CASSPLVSGVNYEQYF	TGTGCCAGCAGCCCCTTAGTCTCAGGGGTCAACTACGAGCAGTACTTC
TRBV4-3	few	TRBJ2-4	NA	CASSPGQKNIQYF	TGCGCCAGCAGCCCCGGACAGAAAAACATTCAGTACTTC
TRBV2	many	TRBJ1-3	NA	CASSDRGTSGNTIYF	TGTGCCAGCAGTGACCGCGGTACCTCTGGAAACACCATATATTTT
TRBV5-1	many	TRBJ2-3	TRBD1	CASSPDRASTDTQYF	TGCGCCAGCAGCCCGGACAGGGCGAGCACAGATACGCAGTATTTT
TRBV7-2	many	TRBJ2-7	NA	CASSQDRFPTYEQYF	TGTGCCAGCAGCCAAGACAGGTTCCCGACCTACGAGCAGTACTTC
TRBV5-4	few	TRBJ2-2	TRBD2	CASSESSGGLTGELFF	TGTGCCAGCAGCGAATCTAGCGGGGGTCTCACCGGGGAGCTGTTTTTT
TRBV28	NA	TRBJ1-2	NA	CASSLRGPYGYTF	TGTGCCAGCAGTTTACGGGGTCCCTATGGCTACACCTTC
TRBV12-3/TRBV12-4	many	TRBJ2-1	TRBD2	CASSLRRGGISYNEQFF	TGTGCCAGCAGTTTAAGGCGGGGGGGGATCTCCTACAATGAGCAGTTCTTC
TRBV28	NA	TRBJ2-2	NA	CASSFIRYTGELFF	TGTGCCAGCAGTTTCATCAGGTACACCGGGGAGCTGTTTTTT
TRBV20-1	few	TRBJ2-7	NA	CSPVGLSSYEQYF	TGCAGTCCTGTGGGCCTGAGCTCCTACGAGCAGTACTTC
TRBV12-3/TRBV12-4	many	TRBJ2-5	TRBD1	CASTRTGNEETQYF	TGTGCCAGCACCAGGACAGGAAACGAAGAGACCCAGTACTTC
TRBV7-9	many	TRBJ2-1	NA	CASRQGGGDEQFF	TGTGCCAGCAGACAAGGTGGGGGTGATGAGCAGTTCTTC
TRBV5-1	few	TRBJ1-6	NA	CASSLEIQASSYNSPLHF	TGCGCCAGCAGCTTGGAAATCCAGGCGAGCTCCTATAATTCACCCCTCCACTTT
TRBV7-9	many	TRBJ2-1	TRBD2	CASSLKGLQNEQFF	TGTGCCAGCAGCCTGAAGGGACTACAAAATGAGCAGTTCTTC